This TCR beta chain was documented in a study of spatial heterogeneity in lung cancer. Across the whole study: Detected beta-chain sequences consistently exceeded alpha-chain sequences. Study-level points and caveats: Blood carried ubiquitous expanded tumor TCRs more at resection than follow-up.

The sample's time point: sample taken at primary tumor resection. The study sequenced unsorted whole RNA from tumor, nontumor lung or frozen PBMC. The donor group consisted of roughly 70 patients who had untreated, early-stage non-small cell lung cancer. MiXCR, applied by TCRdb to the 5' RACE reads, yields one record per CDR3 protein. The sample yields 25,000 or so distinct CDR3 sequences, roughly 8.4% seen once. Per the germline V gene, CDR1 is WSHSY and CDR2 is SAAADI. The CDR3 is 14 residues long. V lost 3 bases and J 6 bases, leaving 9 bases between the germline ends. This clonotype was found a few times. Its matching antigen is unknown.

This chain links TRBV10-2 with TRBJ1-6; TRBD1 is a possible D gene (5 bases). This receptor was taken from a female donor with early-stage non-small cell lung cancer. The specimen was PBMCs, collected at surgery. The CDR3 DNA reads as TGCGCCAGCAGTGATAGGGGTTTTAATTCACCCCTCCACTTT. As protein: CASSDRGFNSPLHF.